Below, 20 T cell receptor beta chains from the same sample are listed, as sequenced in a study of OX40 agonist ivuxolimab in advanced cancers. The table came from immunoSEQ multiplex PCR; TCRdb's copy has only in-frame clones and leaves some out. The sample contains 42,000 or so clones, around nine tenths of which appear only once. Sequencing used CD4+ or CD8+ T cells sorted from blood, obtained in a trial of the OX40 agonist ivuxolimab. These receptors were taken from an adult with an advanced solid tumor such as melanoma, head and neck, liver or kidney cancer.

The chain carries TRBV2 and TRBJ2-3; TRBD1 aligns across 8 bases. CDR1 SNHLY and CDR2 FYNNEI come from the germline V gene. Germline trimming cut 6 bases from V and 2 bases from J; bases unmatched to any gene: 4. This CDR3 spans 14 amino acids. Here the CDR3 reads CASREQGATDTQYF. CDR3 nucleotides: TGTGCCAGCAGAGAGCAGGGGGCCACAGATACGCAGTATTTT.

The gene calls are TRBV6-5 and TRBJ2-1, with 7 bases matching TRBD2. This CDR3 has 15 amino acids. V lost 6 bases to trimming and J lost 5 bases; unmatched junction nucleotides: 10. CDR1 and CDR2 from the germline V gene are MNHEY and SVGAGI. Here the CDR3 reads CASRRAGTTDNEQFF. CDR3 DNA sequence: TGTGCCAGCAGGAGAGCCGGGACTACTGACAATGAGCAGTTCTTC.

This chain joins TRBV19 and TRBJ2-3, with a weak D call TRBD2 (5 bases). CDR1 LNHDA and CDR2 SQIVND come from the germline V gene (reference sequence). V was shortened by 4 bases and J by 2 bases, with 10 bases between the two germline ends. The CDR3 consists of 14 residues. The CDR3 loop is CASSRADFTDTQYF. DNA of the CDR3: TGTGCCAGTAGTAGGGCGGACTTCACAGATACGCAGTATTTT.

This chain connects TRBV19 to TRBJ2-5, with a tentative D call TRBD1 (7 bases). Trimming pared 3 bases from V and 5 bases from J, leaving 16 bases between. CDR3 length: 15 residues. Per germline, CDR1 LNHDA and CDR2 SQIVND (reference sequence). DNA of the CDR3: TGTGCCAGTAGTATGGGCAGGGGGGAATCGGAGACCCAGTACTTC. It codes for CASSMGRGESETQYF. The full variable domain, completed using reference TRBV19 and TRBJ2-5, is DGGITQSPKYLFRKEGQNVTLSCEQNLNHDAMYWYRQDPGQGLRLIYYSQIVNDFQKGDIAEGYSVSREKKESFPLTVTSAQKNPTAFYLCASSMGRGESETQYFGPGTRLLVL.

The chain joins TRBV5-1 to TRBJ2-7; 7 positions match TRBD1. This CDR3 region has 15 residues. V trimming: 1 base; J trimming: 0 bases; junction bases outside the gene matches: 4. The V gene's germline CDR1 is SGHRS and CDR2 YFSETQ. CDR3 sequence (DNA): TGCGCCAGCAGCTTGTATGGGGACAGCTCCTACGAGCAGTACTTC. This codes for CASSLYGDSSYEQYF. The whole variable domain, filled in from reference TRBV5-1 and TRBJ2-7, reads KAGVTQTPRYLIKTRGQQVTLSCSPISGHRSVSWYQQTPGQGLQFLFEYFSETQRNKGNFPGRFSGRQFSNSRSEMNVSTLELGDSALYLCASSLYGDSSYEQYFGPGTRLTVT.

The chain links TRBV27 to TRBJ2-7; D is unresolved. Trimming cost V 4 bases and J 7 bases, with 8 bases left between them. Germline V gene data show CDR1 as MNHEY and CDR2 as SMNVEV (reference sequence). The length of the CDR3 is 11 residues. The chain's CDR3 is CASSSGWEQYF. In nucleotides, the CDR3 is TGTGCCAGCAGTTCCGGCTGGGAGCAGTACTTC.

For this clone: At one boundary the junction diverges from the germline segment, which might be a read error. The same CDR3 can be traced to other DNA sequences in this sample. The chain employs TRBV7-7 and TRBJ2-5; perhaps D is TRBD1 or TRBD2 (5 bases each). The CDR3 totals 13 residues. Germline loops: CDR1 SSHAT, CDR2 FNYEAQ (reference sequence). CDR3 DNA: TGTGCTAGCAGTCGAGAGGGGCGAGAGACCCAGTACTTC. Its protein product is CASSREGRETQYF.

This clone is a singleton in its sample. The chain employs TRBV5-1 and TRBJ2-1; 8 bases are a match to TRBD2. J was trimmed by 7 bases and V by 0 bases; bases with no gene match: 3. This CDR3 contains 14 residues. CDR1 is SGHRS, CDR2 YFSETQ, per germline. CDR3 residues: CASSLASGGNEQFF. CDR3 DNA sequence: TGCGCCAGCAGCTTGGCATCGGGAGGGAATGAGCAGTTCTTC.

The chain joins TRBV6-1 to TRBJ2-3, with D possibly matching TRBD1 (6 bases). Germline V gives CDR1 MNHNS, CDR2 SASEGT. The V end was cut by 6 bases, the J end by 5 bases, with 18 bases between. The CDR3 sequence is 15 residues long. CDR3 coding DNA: TGTGCCAGCAGGCCGTGGTCAGGGGCCGGAGATACGCAGTATTTT. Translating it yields CASRPWSGAGDTQYF.

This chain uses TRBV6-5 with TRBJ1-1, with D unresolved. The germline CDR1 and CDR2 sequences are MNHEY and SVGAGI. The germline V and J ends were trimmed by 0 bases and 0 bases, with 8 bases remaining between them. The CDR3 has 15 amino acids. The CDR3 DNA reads TGTGCCAGCAGTTACTCTGGCCAGCTGAACACTGAAGCTTTCTTT. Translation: CASSYSGQLNTEAFF.

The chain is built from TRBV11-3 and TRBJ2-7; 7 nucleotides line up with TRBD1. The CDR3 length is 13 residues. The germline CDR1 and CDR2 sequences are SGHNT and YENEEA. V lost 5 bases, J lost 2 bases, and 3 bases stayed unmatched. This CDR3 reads CASSRDRTYEQYF. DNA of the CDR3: TGTGCCAGCAGCCGGGACAGAACCTACGAGCAGTACTTC.

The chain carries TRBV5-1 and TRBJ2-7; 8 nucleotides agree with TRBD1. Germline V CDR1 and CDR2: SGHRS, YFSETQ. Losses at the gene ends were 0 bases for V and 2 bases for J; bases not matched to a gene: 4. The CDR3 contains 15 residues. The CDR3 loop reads CASSLASQGAYEQYF. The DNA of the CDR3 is TGCGCCAGCAGCTTGGCCTCACAGGGGGCCTACGAGCAGTACTTC.

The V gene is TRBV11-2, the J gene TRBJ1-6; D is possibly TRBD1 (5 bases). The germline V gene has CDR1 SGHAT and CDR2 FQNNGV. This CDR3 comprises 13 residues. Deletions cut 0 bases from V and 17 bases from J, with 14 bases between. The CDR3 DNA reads TGTGCCAGCAGCTTAGATAGGGGCGGCTTCTTCCACTTT. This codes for CASSLDRGGFFHF.

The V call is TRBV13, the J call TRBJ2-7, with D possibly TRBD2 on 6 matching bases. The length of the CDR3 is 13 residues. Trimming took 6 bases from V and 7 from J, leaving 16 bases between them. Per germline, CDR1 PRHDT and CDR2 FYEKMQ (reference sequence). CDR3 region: CASRPGVQGEQYF. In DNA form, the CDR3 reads TGTGCCAGCAGGCCGGGAGTTCAGGGTGAGCAGTACTTC.

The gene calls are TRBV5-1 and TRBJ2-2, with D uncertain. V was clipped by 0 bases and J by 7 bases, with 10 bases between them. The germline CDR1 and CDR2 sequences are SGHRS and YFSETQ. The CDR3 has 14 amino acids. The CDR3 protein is CASSLDGLSGELFF. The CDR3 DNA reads TGCGCCAGCAGCTTGGATGGGCTTAGCGGGGAGCTGTTTTTT.

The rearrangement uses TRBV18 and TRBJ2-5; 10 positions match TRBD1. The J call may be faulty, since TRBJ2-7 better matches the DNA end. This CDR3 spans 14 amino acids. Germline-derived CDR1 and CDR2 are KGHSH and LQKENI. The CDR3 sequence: CASSPLGQGREQYF. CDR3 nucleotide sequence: TGTGCCAGCTCACCACTGGGACAGGGGCGCGAGCAGTACTTC.

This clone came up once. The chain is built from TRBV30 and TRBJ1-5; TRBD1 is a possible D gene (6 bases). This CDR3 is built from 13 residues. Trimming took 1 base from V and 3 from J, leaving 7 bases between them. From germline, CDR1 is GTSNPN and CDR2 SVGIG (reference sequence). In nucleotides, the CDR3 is TGTGCCTGGAGTGGACAGGTCAATCAGCCCCAGCATTTT. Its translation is CAWSGQVNQPQHF.

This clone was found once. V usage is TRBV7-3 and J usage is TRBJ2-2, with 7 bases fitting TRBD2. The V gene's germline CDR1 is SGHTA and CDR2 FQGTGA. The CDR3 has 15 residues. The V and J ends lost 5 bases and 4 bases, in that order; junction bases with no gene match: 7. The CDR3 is CASSPGGFTTGELFF. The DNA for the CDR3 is TGTGCCAGCAGCCCCGGGGGGTTTACCACCGGGGAGCTGTTTTTT.

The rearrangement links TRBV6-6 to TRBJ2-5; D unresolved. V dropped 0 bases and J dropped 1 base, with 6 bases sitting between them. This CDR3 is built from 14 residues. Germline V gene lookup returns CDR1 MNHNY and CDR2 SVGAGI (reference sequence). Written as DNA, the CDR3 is TGTGCCAGCAGTTACTCGAGTTCCCAAGAGACCCAGTACTTC. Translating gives CASSYSSSQETQYF.

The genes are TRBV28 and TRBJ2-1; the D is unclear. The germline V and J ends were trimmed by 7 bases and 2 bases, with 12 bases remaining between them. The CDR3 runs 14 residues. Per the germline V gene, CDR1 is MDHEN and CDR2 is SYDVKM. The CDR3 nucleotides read TGTGCCAGCAACCCAATCCTTACCTACAATGAGCAGTTCTTC. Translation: CASNPILTYNEQFF.